This passage covers 10 T cell receptor beta chains from one sample sequenced in a study of neurological immune-mediated disorders. From the 5' RACE reads, TCRdb called clonotypes with MiXCR, one entry per CDR3 protein. The sample yields roughly 15,000 distinct CDR3 sequences, about 3.6% seen once. The sample taken for sequencing was CD8+ T cells from blood. The origin of the receptors is a woman in her 40s in good health.

This clonotype has at least ten counts. This chain connects TRBV6-6 to TRBJ2-1; TRBD2 might be the D (5 bases). Trimming pared 6 bases from V and 5 bases from J, leaving 11 bases between. Germline V gene data show CDR1 as MNHNY and CDR2 as SVGAGI (reference sequence). This CDR3 region has 13 residues. The CDR3 DNA reads TGTGCCAGCAGGAGGGCAGACAACAATGAGCAGTTCTTC. Amino acid sequence: CASRRADNNEQFF.

This clonotype was recorded at least ten times. The V call is TRBV28, the J call TRBJ2-7; 12 bases are a match to TRBD2. Trimming removed 5 bases from V and 4 bases from J; junction bases left unmatched: 6. This CDR3 is built from 15 residues. Germline values: CDR1 MDHEN, CDR2 SYDVKM. The CDR3 loop reads CASSLTSGSLYEQYF. The CDR3, as DNA: TGTGCCAGCAGTCTGACTAGCGGGAGTCTATACGAGCAGTACTTC.

This clonotype came up many times. The chain links TRBV29-1 to TRBJ2-2; D unresolved. The germline CDR1 and CDR2 sequences are SQVTM and ANQGSEA. V lost 4 bases and J 5 bases, leaving 8 bases between the germline ends. CDR3 length equals 12 residues. CDR3 residues: CSVVYRTGELFF. CDR3 DNA sequence: TGCAGCGTTGTCTATCGGACCGGGGAGCTGTTTTTT.

This clonotype has at least ten counts. This chain connects TRBV7-9 to TRBJ1-3; unclear D gene. CDR1 and CDR2 from the germline V gene are SEHNR and FQNEAQ (reference sequence). This CDR3 contains 14 residues. V lost 4 bases and J 0 bases, leaving 7 bases between the germline ends. The CDR3 here is CASSSPGSGNTIYF. In DNA, the CDR3 is TGTGCCAGCAGCTCTCCGGGCTCTGGAAACACCATATATTTT.

For this clonotype: This may be a read error: a much more frequent sequence differs by one nucleotide. This is likely a read error, given that the CDR3 carries no conserved phenylalanine or tryptophan at its end. The genes are TRBV6-2 or TRBV6-3 and TRBJ2-1; maybe TRBD2 (5 bases). Deletions cut 7 bases from V and 0 bases from J, with 10 bases between. CDR1 MNHEY and CDR2 SVGEGT come from the germline V gene. This CDR3 has 14 residues. The CDR3 coding sequence is TGTGCCAGCAAAGGACTGCCCTCCTACAATGAGCAGTTCTGC. As protein: CASKGLPSYNEQFC.

In its sample, this clonotype was seen many times. This chain uses TRBV7-8 with TRBJ2-7; 14 positions agree with TRBD2. There are 15 residues in the CDR3. CDR1 and CDR2 from the germline V gene are SGHVS and FQNEAQ. The trim removed 5 bases at V and 6 bases at J, leaving 6 bases unmatched. CDR3 sequence: CASSPGTSGSSEQYF. DNA of the CDR3: TGTGCCAGCAGCCCCGGGACTAGCGGGAGTTCCGAGCAGTACTTC.

The sample holds many counts of this clonotype. The chain is built from TRBV4-3 and TRBJ1-1; TRBD1 aligns across 11 bases. Per the germline V gene, CDR1 is LGHNA and CDR2 is YSLEER. V lost 2 bases and J lost 5; bases outside the gene matches: 7. The CDR3 spans 16 residues. The CDR3 sequence is CASSQLRTGGLTEAFF. In nucleotides, the CDR3 is TGCGCCAGCAGCCAATTGAGGACAGGGGGCTTAACTGAAGCTTTCTTT.

This clonotype was detected ten times or more. The genes are TRBV4-3 and TRBJ1-2; D not resolved. Germline V lookup: CDR1 LGHNA, CDR2 YSLEER. Trimming removed 4 bases at V and 4 bases at J, with 16 bases between. The CDR3 has 15 amino acids. Here the CDR3 reads CASSPGEQNPYGYTF. The CDR3 DNA is TGCGCCAGCAGCCCCGGAGAGCAGAACCCCTATGGCTACACCTTC.

This clonotype came up many times. The chain has TRBV28 and TRBJ2-7, with unresolved D. V lost 5 bases and J lost 3, with 14 bases in between. CDR3 length equals 14 residues. The V gene's germline CDR1 is MDHEN and CDR2 SYDVKM. The CDR3 coding sequence is TGTGCCAGCAGTCCCCCTGAGGACGGCTACGAGCAGTACTTC. Its translation is CASSPPEDGYEQYF. Using reference TRBV28 and TRBJ2-7 for the parts outside the CDR3, the full variable domain is DVKVTQSSRYLVKRTGEKVFLECVQDMDHENMFWYRQDPGLGLRLIYFSYDVKMKEKGDIPEGYSVSREKKERFSLILESASTNQTSMYLCASSPPEDGYEQYFGPGTRLTVT.

This clonotype has at least ten counts. The chain couples TRBV29-1 to TRBJ1-4; a weak D match, TRBD1 (6 bases). This CDR3 has 14 residues. Between the trimmed V and J ends, which lost 6 bases and 10 bases, there was a span of 21 bases. Germline V gives CDR1 SQVTM, CDR2 ANQGSEA. CDR3 loop: CSVGALDTKGKLFF. The CDR3 DNA reads as TGCAGCGTGGGGGCCCTCGACACGAAGGGAAAACTGTTTTTT.